This T cell receptor beta chain was observed in a study of OX40 agonist ivuxolimab in advanced cancers. Overall study: Patients' therapy was ivuxolimab, an antibody that acts as an agonist of OX40 (CD134). Dose-escalation subjects each had hepatocellular carcinoma, melanoma, renal cell or head and neck cancer. The patients received ivuxolimab by intravenous route every 2 weeks at 0.01 to 10 mg/kg. Participants averaged 60 years of age (range about 23 to 80) and were around 83% male.

The table came from immunoSEQ multiplex PCR; TCRdb's copy has only in-frame clones and leaves some out. The sample shows some 100,000 clones, around nine tenths of them seen only once. This sample comprised CD4+ or CD8+ T cells sorted from blood, obtained in a trial of the OX40 agonist ivuxolimab. This sequence originates from an adult with an advanced solid tumor such as melanoma, head and neck, liver or kidney cancer.

The CDR3 loop reads CAWRTTGSVEQFF. The CDR3 nucleotides read TGTGCCTGGAGAACTACAGGGTCGGTTGAGCAGTTCTTC. V gene TRBV30 combines with J gene TRBJ2-1; D is possibly TRBD1 (6 bases). This CDR3 is 13 amino acids long. Germline V lookup: CDR1 GTSNPN, CDR2 SVGIG (reference sequence). Trimming removed 3 bases at V and 9 bases at J, with 15 bases between.